This T cell receptor (beta chain) was observed in a study of human T cells and chemical hapten exposure. Time point defined: patch test 1, 2 weeks after DPC sensitization. Treatment defined: therapeutic diphenylcyclopropenone sensitization with weekly scalp DPC. TCRdb re-derived calls from the RACE reads in MiXCR, one entry per CDR3 protein. The sample consists of roughly 200,000 distinct CDR3 sequences, approximately 20% of them appearing once. Study observations and caveats: Versus controls, expanded TCRs had significantly more large CDR3 similarity clusters.

CDR3 length equals 15 residues. Germline trimming cut 4 bases from V and 1 base from J; bases unmatched to any gene: 2. Looked up from germline, CDR1 is SGHRS and CDR2 is YFSETQ. Notes on this clonotype: Its antigen is unknown.

The sequence was obtained from a woman aged 45-65 years with alopecia areata. Some clones in this sample may be carry-over from other donors' samples. The chain carries TRBV5-1 and TRBJ2-2; TRBD1 aligns across 9 bases. The sample consisted of whole blood, taken in connection with sensitization to the hapten diphenylcyclopropenone (DPC). CDR3 protein: CASSADRGNTGELFF. The CDR3 DNA reads as TGCGCCAGCAGCGCGGACAGGGGGAACACCGGGGAGCTGTTTTTT.